These 20 T cell receptor beta chains share one sample of origin, sequenced in a study of human T cells and chemical hapten exposure. Sample time point: patch test 1, 2 weeks after DPC sensitization. This sample's treatment: therapeutic diphenylcyclopropenone sensitization with weekly scalp DPC. TCRdb redid the calling of the RACE reads with MiXCR, one entry per CDR3 protein. The profile shows around 380,000 distinct CDR3 sequences, nearly 5% of them singletons. This specimen was whole blood, taken in connection with sensitization to the hapten diphenylcyclopropenone (DPC). All receptors come from a woman aged 50 to 65 with alopecia areata. Some clones in this sample may be carry-over from other donors' samples.

The V and J genes are TRBV14 and TRBJ2-5, with 7 bases aligning to TRBD1. V lost 4 bases and J lost 3; bases outside the gene matches: 8. The CDR3 sequence is 15 residues long. CDR1 is SGHDN and CDR2 is FVKESK in the germline V gene. Written as DNA, the CDR3 is TGTGCCAGCAGCCCCCCAATAGGGACAGAAGAGACCCAGTACTTC. This translates into CASSPPIGTEETQYF.

The V gene is TRBV4-2, the J gene TRBJ1-2, with a tentative D call TRBD1 (6 bases). CDR1 is LGHNA and CDR2 is YNFKEQ in the germline V gene. The CDR3 has 14 residues. With 0 bases removed from V and 11 bases from J, the gap between germline ends came to 16 bases. The CDR3 here is CASSQDSNRARYTF. CDR3 nucleotides: TGTGCCAGCAGCCAAGATTCGAACAGGGCTAGGTACACCTTC.

This chain connects TRBV7-9 to TRBJ1-6, with D uncertain. Trimming cost V 1 base and J 11 bases, with 12 bases left between them. CDR3 length: 14 residues. In germline, CDR1 is SEHNR, CDR2 FQNEAQ (reference sequence). The CDR3: CASSLETHGAPLHF. CDR3 DNA sequence: TGTGCCAGCAGCTTAGAGACTCACGGTGCACCCCTCCACTTT.

This clonotype was found many times. The chain carries TRBV27 and TRBJ1-5; D may be TRBD1 (5 bases). The CDR3 length is 14 residues. In germline, CDR1 is MNHEY, CDR2 SMNVEV (reference sequence). V lost 2 bases to trimming and J lost 0 bases, with 5 bases between them. The CDR3 loop reads CASSLRGSNQPQHF. CDR3 coding DNA: TGTGCCAGCAGTTTAAGGGGTAGCAATCAGCCCCAGCATTTT.

In its sample, this clonotype was seen many times. This chain joins TRBV7-9 and TRBJ1-5, with D possibly TRBD1 on 5 matching bases. In germline, CDR1 is SEHNR, CDR2 FQNEAQ (reference sequence). This CDR3 comprises 13 residues. Trimming removed 4 bases at V and 3 bases at J, with 7 bases between. CDR3 protein: CASSSTDNQPQHF. CDR3 bases: TGTGCCAGCAGCTCGACAGACAATCAGCCCCAGCATTTT.

At least ten counts were recorded for this clonotype. This rearrangement joins TRBV6-6 to TRBJ2-3; D gene ambiguous. CDR1 is MNHNY, CDR2 SVGAGI, per germline (reference sequence). The CDR3 length is 13 residues. V lost 4 bases and J 2 bases, leaving 7 bases between the germline ends. DNA of the CDR3: TGTGCCAGCAGTTGGGATCACACAGATACGCAGTATTTT. This translates into CASSWDHTDTQYF.

At least ten counts were recorded for this clonotype. This chain links TRBV11-2 with TRBJ1-5, with 8 bases fitting TRBD1. The CDR3 sequence is 15 residues long. The trim removed 1 base at V and 6 bases at J, leaving 5 bases unmatched. Germline CDR1 SGHAT, CDR2 FQNNGV. CDR3 sequence (DNA): TGTGCCAGCAGCTTAGGACAGGGGAGCGGTCAGCCCCAGCATTTT. Protein: CASSLGQGSGQPQHF.

This chain connects TRBV7-2 to TRBJ1-1, with D tentatively TRBD1 (5 bases). The CDR3 is made up of 14 amino acids. V lost 6 bases to trimming and J lost 7 bases, with 18 bases between them. The V gene's germline CDR1 is SGHTA and CDR2 FQGNSA. This chain's CDR3 is CASRLTGDLLEAFF. CDR3 nucleotides: TGTGCCAGCAGATTAACAGGAGATCTCCTTGAAGCTTTCTTT. Using reference TRBV7-2 and TRBJ1-1 for the parts outside the CDR3, the full variable domain is GAGVSQSPSNKVTEKGKDVELRCDPISGHTALYWYRQSLGQGLEFLIYFQGNSAPDKSGLPSDRFSAERTGGSVSTLTIQRTQQEDSAVYLCASRLTGDLLEAFFGQGTRLTVV.

The sample holds a few counts of this clonotype. The chain has TRBV6-2 or TRBV6-3 and TRBJ2-1; the match to TRBD2 covers 8 bases. The V segment lost 10 bases and the J segment 5 bases; nucleotides outside the gene matches: 13. Germline CDR1 reads MNHEY; CDR2 reads SVGEGT. This CDR3 comprises 15 residues. Written as DNA, the CDR3 is TGTGCCACCCAGGTCGGGGGGGGGAGCAACAATGAGCAGTTCTTC. It specifies CATQVGGGSNNEQFF.

The table lists this clonotype with a few counts. This rearrangement joins TRBV5-5 to TRBJ1-2; 8 bases agree with TRBD1. CDR3 length: 14 amino acids. V shed 0 bases and J 4 bases; nucleotides not matched to a gene: 2. From germline, CDR1 is SGHKS and CDR2 YYEKEE (reference sequence). The chain's CDR3 is CASSLATGVYGYTF. In DNA form, the CDR3 reads TGTGCCAGCAGCTTGGCGACAGGGGTCTATGGCTACACCTTC.

This clonotype was seen repeatedly, ten times or more. The chain combines TRBV6-1 with TRBJ2-3; D not certain. CDR1 and CDR2 (germline): MNHNS, SASEGT. This CDR3 contains 15 residues. With 8 bases removed from V and 2 bases from J, the gap between germline ends came to 17 bases. CDR3: CASPREPPHTDTQYF. The CDR3 nucleotides read TGTGCCAGCCCGCGTGAGCCTCCCCACACAGATACGCAGTATTTT.

This clonotype has at least ten counts. This rearrangement joins TRBV20-1 to TRBJ2-7; unclear D gene. The V gene's germline CDR1 is DFQATT and CDR2 SNEGSKA (reference sequence). The CDR3 consists of 13 residues. Trimming cost V 3 bases and J 4 bases, with 13 bases left between them. This CDR3 reads CSASPGSPYEQYF. CDR3 bases: TGCAGTGCTAGCCCGGGTTCACCTTACGAGCAGTACTTC.

This clonotype was seen at least ten times. The chain uses TRBV6-5 and TRBJ1-1; D is uncertain. The V end lost 2 bases, the J end lost 8 bases, and 6 bases lay between the germline ends. The CDR3 extends over 11 amino acids. Germline-derived CDR1 and CDR2 are MNHEY and SVGAGI. DNA for the CDR3: TGTGCCAGCAGTTACCCAGGCGAAGCTTTCTTT. Translated: CASSYPGEAFF.

This chain uses TRBV28 with TRBJ1-2; D not certain. The V end lost 6 bases, the J end lost 0 bases, and 14 bases lay between the germline ends. The length of the CDR3 is 15 residues. The germline V gene encodes CDR1 MDHEN and CDR2 SYDVKM. CDR3 in DNA: TGTGCCAGCAGCCTGGGTCGTTCCGCTAACTATGGCTACACCTTC. Translated, it gives CASSLGRSANYGYTF.

This clonotype was recorded a few times. The V call is TRBV20-1, the J call TRBJ1-4, with TRBD1 identical over 9 bases. CDR1 and CDR2 from the germline V gene are DFQATT and SNEGSKA (reference sequence). V lost 0 bases to trimming and J lost 8 bases; unmatched junction nucleotides: 7. The CDR3 covers 15 residues. CDR3 nucleotide sequence: TGCAGTGCTAGAGAAGGGACAGGGTGGCAGGAAAAACTGTTTTTT. This translates into CSAREGTGWQEKLFF.

This clonotype appeared many times. The V call is TRBV6-2 or TRBV6-3, the J call TRBJ2-1; 9 bases are a match to TRBD1. Germline CDR1 reads MNHEY; CDR2 reads SVGEGT. The ends lost 6 bases at V and 6 bases at J; junction bases unmatched: 12. CDR3 size: 16 residues. CDR3 amino acids: CASRRLGQGLGNEQFF. In DNA form, the CDR3 reads TGTGCCAGCAGACGCCTGGGACAGGGTCTGGGCAATGAGCAGTTCTTC.

There are many counts of this clonotype. The V and J genes are TRBV29-1 and TRBJ1-2; maybe TRBD1 (6 bases). Trimming cost V 3 bases and J 7 bases, with 9 bases left between them. The CDR3 spans 11 residues. Germline-derived CDR1 and CDR2 are SQVTM and ANQGSEA. CDR3 coding DNA: TGCAGCGTTGACGGGGGGCTTGGCTACACCTTC. As protein: CSVDGGLGYTF.

This chain links TRBV9 with TRBJ2-3; D is perhaps TRBD2 (6 bases). The germline V gene has CDR1 SGDLS and CDR2 YYNGEE. This CDR3 contains 14 residues. The germline V and J ends were trimmed by 4 bases and 2 bases, with 11 bases remaining between them. CDR3 in DNA: TGTGCCAGCAGCCCCAGGACTACCACAGATACGCAGTATTTT. Protein product: CASSPRTTTDTQYF.

This clonotype was found many times. The chain carries TRBV20-1 and TRBJ2-3; D may match TRBD1 or TRBD2 (6 bases each). Trimming stripped 0 bases from V and 1 base from J, with 14 bases between. The CDR3 is 16 residues long. From germline, CDR1 is DFQATT and CDR2 SNEGSKA (reference sequence). The DNA of the CDR3 is TGCAGTGCTAGAGACCCGGGGGCCGGGGGCACAGATACGCAGTATTTT. Amino acids: CSARDPGAGGTDTQYF.

The V call is TRBV7-9, the J call TRBJ2-7; no firm D call. CDR1 is SEHNR and CDR2 is FQNEAQ in the germline V gene (reference sequence). The CDR3 covers 15 residues. The germline V and J ends were trimmed by 7 bases and 0 bases, with 16 bases remaining between them. CDR3 sequence (DNA): TGTGCCAGCACCCCCCCCGCGTCCAGCTCCTACGAGCAGTACTTC. As protein: CASTPPASSSYEQYF.